The 29 T cell receptor beta chains in this list originate from one sample, sequenced in a study of cytotoxic CD8 clonotypes in ibrutinib-treated CLL. Assay used: immunoSEQ multiplex PCR; TCRdb lists only in-frame clones, some missing. The sample has around 300,000 clones; around four fifths are singletons. This sample comprised PBMCs, obtained before ibrutinib treatment. Receptors were obtained from a human donor with chronic lymphocytic leukemia.

This rearrangement joins TRBV6-5 to TRBJ2-7; 8 bases fit TRBD2. The germline V gene has CDR1 MNHEY and CDR2 SVGAGI. The CDR3 covers 13 residues. V gave up 7 bases and J gave up 2 bases; unmatched junction bases: 4. CDR3 coding DNA: TGTGCCAGCACCCTTAGCGGGACCTACGAGCAGTACTTC. It translates to CASTLSGTYEQYF.

This clone was seen a single time. The chain couples TRBV5-4 to TRBJ1-1; TRBD1 might be the D (5 bases). The CDR3 totals 15 residues. CDR1 and CDR2 from the germline V gene are SGHNT and YYREEE (reference sequence). The germline V and J ends were trimmed by 4 bases and 4 bases, with 17 bases remaining between them. The CDR3 nucleotides are TGTGCCAGCAGCCCGGGGGGGGTGGGAGGCACTGAAGCTTTCTTT. It is translated as CASSPGGVGGTEAFF.

The genes are TRBV9 and TRBJ2-3, with D perhaps matching TRBD1 or TRBD2 (5 bases each). V dropped 3 bases and J dropped 4 bases, with 12 bases sitting between them. There are 14 residues in the CDR3. Germline V CDR1 and CDR2: SGDLS, YYNGEE. The CDR3 coding sequence is TGTGCCAGCAGCGCGAACCGGGACCCAGATACGCAGTATTTT. It is translated as CASSANRDPDTQYF.

Here the CDR3 reads CAWNAGLAGVHEQFF. For the CDR3, the DNA is TGTGCCTGGAACGCGGGACTAGCGGGAGTCCATGAGCAGTTCTTC. The J gene is TRBJ2-1, the V gene TRBV30; 14 bases line up with TRBD2. Germline loops: CDR1 GTSNPN, CDR2 SVGIG (reference sequence). This CDR3 has 15 amino acids. J lost 8 bases, V lost 4 bases, and 7 bases had no gene match.

This chain connects TRBV9 to TRBJ1-1; 10 bases are shared with TRBD1. V shed 1 base and J 1 base; nucleotides not matched to a gene: 4. The CDR3 extends over 16 amino acids. The germline gives CDR1 SGDLS, CDR2 YYNGEE. CDR3 nucleotide sequence: TGTGCCAGCAGCGTACGACAGGGGGCCGCGAACACTGAAGCTTTCTTT. Residues: CASSVRQGAANTEAFF.

This clone has ten or more counts. This rearrangement joins TRBV19 to TRBJ2-7; D uncertain. The CDR3 contains 18 residues. The ends were cut back, 3 bases at V and 4 bases at J, with 25 bases in the middle. Germline V gene lookup returns CDR1 LNHDA and CDR2 SQIVND (reference sequence). The CDR3 spells CASSISRYGPANSYEQYF. The CDR3 DNA reads TGTGCCAGTAGTATTTCACGGTACGGACCGGCCAACTCATACGAGCAGTACTTC.

The chain is built from TRBV4-1 and TRBJ2-7, with unresolved D. Germline assignment: CDR1 MGHRA and CDR2 YSYEKL. Deletions cut 1 base from V and 7 bases from J, with 8 bases between. The CDR3 extends over 12 amino acids. The CDR3 spells CASSQVGSEQYF. CDR3 bases: TGCGCCAGCAGCCAAGTTGGATCGGAGCAGTACTTC.

The V gene is TRBV18, the J gene TRBJ2-3; no definite D call. This CDR3 is built from 15 residues. Trimming took 3 bases from V and 1 from J, leaving 11 bases between them. Germline assignment: CDR1 KGHSH and CDR2 LQKENI. CDR3 protein: CASSPTSAGTDTQYF. The CDR3, as DNA: TGTGCCAGCTCACCCACGAGCGCCGGCACAGATACGCAGTATTTT.

The rearrangement uses TRBV7-2 and TRBJ1-1; D ambiguous. CDR3 size: 15 residues. CDR1 SGHTA and CDR2 FQGNSA come from the germline V gene. Trimming cost V 7 bases and J 0 bases, with 15 bases left between them. CDR3 DNA: TGTGCCAGCAACCCAGGACGGTTCATGAACACTGAAGCTTTCTTT. It specifies CASNPGRFMNTEAFF.

J is TRBJ2-1 and V is TRBV6-5; D remains unclear. V was cut by 5 bases and J by 0 bases, with 11 bases left in between. This CDR3 has 15 residues. Germline V gene data show CDR1 as MNHEY and CDR2 as SVGAGI. The CDR3 reads CASSQRRNSYNEQFF. For the CDR3, the DNA is TGTGCCAGCAGTCAGAGACGGAACTCCTACAATGAGCAGTTCTTC.

The V call is TRBV6-5, the J call TRBJ2-1; TRBD1 might be the D (5 bases). Trimming stripped 7 bases from V and 5 bases from J, with 12 bases between. In germline, CDR1 is MNHEY, CDR2 SVGAGI. This CDR3 comprises 13 residues. CDR3 in amino acids: CASNGRRDNEQFF. DNA of the CDR3: TGTGCCAGCAATGGACGCAGGGACAATGAGCAGTTCTTC.

J is TRBJ2-1 and V is TRBV7-9; TRBD2 agrees at 14 bases. V lost 2 bases and J lost 6; bases outside the gene matches: 9. This CDR3 is built from 18 residues. Germline assignment: CDR1 SEHNR and CDR2 FQNEAQ (reference sequence). This CDR3 is CASSLYRGTSGRGNEQFF. CDR3 DNA: TGTGCCAGCAGCTTATATCGGGGGACTAGCGGGAGAGGCAATGAGCAGTTCTTC.

The chain has TRBV27 and TRBJ1-5; D gene ambiguous. Trimming shortened V by 4 bases and J by 0 bases, and 7 bases separated the two germline ends. The CDR3 has 14 residues. Germline V gene data show CDR1 as MNHEY and CDR2 as SMNVEV (reference sequence). The CDR3 loop reads CASSSINSNQPQHF. DNA of the CDR3: TGTGCCAGCAGTTCAATTAATAGCAATCAGCCCCAGCATTTT.

J is TRBJ2-7 and V is TRBV6-6; TRBD2 matches 10 bases. Germline CDR1 reads MNHNY; CDR2 reads SVGAGI (reference sequence). V gave up 6 bases and J gave up 2 bases; unmatched junction bases: 7. The CDR3 is 15 residues long. The DNA for the CDR3 is TGTGCCAGCAGGATACAAGCGGGAGGGCCCTACGAGCAGTACTTC. Translating it yields CASRIQAGGPYEQYF.

In its sample, this clone was seen a few times. This chain uses TRBV10-3 with TRBJ1-5; D possibly corresponds to TRBD1 (5 bases). The CDR3 sequence is 15 residues long. Germline assignment: CDR1 ENHRY and CDR2 SYGVKD. V lost 11 bases and J lost 0, with 17 bases in between. CDR3 sequence: CASTPETVSNQPQHF. In DNA form, the CDR3 reads TGTGCCTCAACCCCAGAGACAGTTAGCAATCAGCCCCAGCATTTT.

The V gene is TRBV7-3, the J gene TRBJ2-2; unclear D gene. Germline loops: CDR1 SGHTA, CDR2 FQGTGA. There are 13 residues in the CDR3. Between the trimmed V and J ends, which lost 0 bases and 4 bases, there was a span of 3 bases. The CDR3 is CASSLTPTGELFF. The CDR3 coding sequence is TGTGCCAGCAGCTTAACCCCCACCGGGGAGCTGTTTTTT.

The DNA of the CDR3 is TGTGCCAGCAGTCGAGACAGGGCCTCTAATGAAAAACTGTTTTTT. Encoded protein: CASSRDRASNEKLFF. This chain joins TRBV27 and TRBJ1-4, with 7 bases aligning to TRBD1. Germline V gives CDR1 MNHEY, CDR2 SMNVEV (reference sequence). V lost 5 bases, J lost 3 bases, and 6 bases stayed unmatched. The CDR3 length is 15 residues.

The chain uses TRBV4-3 and TRBJ2-5; D uncertain. The germline V gene has CDR1 LGHNA and CDR2 YSLEER. CDR3 length: 13 amino acids. V was pared by 2 bases and J by 4 bases, with 8 bases between. The DNA of the CDR3 is TGCGCCAGCAGCCAAAATGCAAGAGAGACCCAGTACTTC. It encodes CASSQNARETQYF.

The chain couples TRBV18 to TRBJ1-1; D is possibly TRBD1 (5 bases). The CDR3 length is 14 residues. The germline V and J ends were trimmed by 0 bases and 4 bases, with 9 bases remaining between them. The germline CDR1 and CDR2 sequences are KGHSH and LQKENI. The CDR3 protein is CASSPPRGFTEAFF. As DNA, the CDR3 is TGTGCCAGCTCACCACCAAGGGGCTTCACTGAAGCTTTCTTT. Drawing the rest from reference TRBV18 and TRBJ1-1, the complete variable domain is NAGVMQNPRHLVRRRGQEARLRCSPMKGHSHVYWYRQLPEEGLKFMVYLQKENIIDESGMPKERFSAEFPKEGPSILRIQQVVRGDSAAYFCASSPPRGFTEAFFGQGTRLTVV.

This clone was observed once. V and J are TRBV6-5 and TRBJ2-7, with D hard to call. Germline assignment: CDR1 MNHEY and CDR2 SVGAGI. This CDR3 is 16 amino acids long. The V gene lost 0 bases and the J gene lost 0 bases, with 12 bases spanning the gap. The CDR3 sequence: CASSYSGHSPSYEQYF. In nucleotides, the CDR3 is TGTGCCAGCAGTTACTCTGGGCACTCACCCTCCTACGAGCAGTACTTC.

The V call is TRBV9, the J call TRBJ2-7; D possibly corresponds to TRBD2 (5 bases). This CDR3 comprises 15 residues. Trimming pared 4 bases from V and 6 bases from J, leaving 20 bases between. Germline CDR1 and CDR2: SGDLS and YYNGEE. In DNA form, the CDR3 reads TGTGCCAGCAGCCCTCGCCTTACTAGTTCTGGCGAGCAGTACTTC. Amino acids: CASSPRLTSSGEQYF.

Only one count was recorded for this clone. The CDR3 region is CASRPRGDNEQFF. Here the CDR3 DNA reads TGTGCCAGTAGACCCAGGGGGGACAATGAGCAGTTCTTC. V is TRBV19 and J is TRBJ2-1, with D possibly TRBD1 on 7 matching bases. Germline V gene data show CDR1 as LNHDA and CDR2 as SQIVND (reference sequence). V shed 6 bases and J shed 5 bases, with 11 bases lying between them. This CDR3 spans 13 amino acids. Drawing the rest from reference TRBV19 and TRBJ2-1, the complete variable domain is DGGITQSPKYLFRKEGQNVTLSCEQNLNHDAMYWYRQDPGQGLRLIYYSQIVNDFQKGDIAEGYSVSREKKESFPLTVTSAQKNPTAFYLCASRPRGDNEQFFGPGTRLTVL.

This sequence joins TRBV9 and TRBJ2-5; D ambiguous. Trimming stripped 0 bases from V and 0 bases from J, with 18 bases between. Germline CDR1 SGDLS, CDR2 YYNGEE. The CDR3 loop spans 18 amino acids. The CDR3 DNA follows: TGTGCCAGCAGCGTAGCCCAATCATCTAACTGGTACCAAGAGACCCAGTACTTC. It specifies CASSVAQSSNWYQETQYF.

V gene TRBV5-4 combines with J gene TRBJ2-7; TRBD2 agrees at 10 bases. The CDR3 is 18 residues long. The V gene's germline CDR1 is SGHNT and CDR2 YYREEE (reference sequence). V was pared by 0 bases and J by 0 bases, with 9 bases of the junction left unmatched. CDR3: CASSLARASGRPSYEQYF. DNA for the CDR3: TGTGCCAGCAGCTTGGCTCGGGCTAGCGGGAGACCCTCCTACGAGCAGTACTTC.

This chain's CDR3 is CASSFGMVDIQYF. DNA of the CDR3: TGTGCCAGCAGCTTTGGGATGGTCGACATTCAGTACTTC. This chain uses TRBV5-6 with TRBJ2-4; D uncertain. Germline assignment: CDR1 SGHDT and CDR2 YYEEEE. V dropped 2 bases and J dropped 8 bases, with 11 bases sitting between them. The CDR3 covers 13 residues.

V and J are TRBV11-3 and TRBJ2-7; D uncertain. This CDR3 comprises 17 residues. Germline V lookup: CDR1 SGHNT, CDR2 YENEEA. V lost 2 bases, J lost 0 bases, and 17 bases lay in between. The DNA for the CDR3 is TGTGCCAGCAGCTTAATACCACAGCGACCTAGCTCCTACGAGCAGTACTTC. Its translation: CASSLIPQRPSSYEQYF.

The chain has TRBV5-6 and TRBJ2-2, with a tentative D call TRBD1 (6 bases). This CDR3 comprises 13 residues. Trimming took 4 bases from V and 5 from J, leaving 9 bases between them. Germline V gene sequence: CDR1 SGHDT, CDR2 YYEEEE. CDR3: CASSRTVTGELFF. In DNA, the CDR3 is TGTGCCAGCAGCCGGACAGTGACCGGGGAGCTGTTTTTT.

This chain joins TRBV28 and TRBJ1-4; D gene ambiguous. The germline gives CDR1 MDHEN, CDR2 SYDVKM. The CDR3 consists of 16 residues. Trimming shortened V by 5 bases and J by 4 bases, and 17 bases separated the two germline ends. The CDR3 is CASSIRPPWGNEKLFF. The CDR3 DNA follows: TGTGCCAGCAGTATTAGGCCCCCCTGGGGTAATGAAAAACTGTTTTTT.

J is TRBJ2-7 and V is TRBV6-5, with D possibly TRBD1 on 6 matching bases. Trimming cost V 2 bases and J 2 bases, with 16 bases left between them. The CDR3 is made up of 16 amino acids. Per the germline V gene, CDR1 is MNHEY and CDR2 is SVGAGI. This chain's CDR3 is CASSYRTQGSTYEQYF. The CDR3 nucleotides are TGTGCCAGCAGTTACCGAACTCAGGGGAGCACCTACGAGCAGTACTTC.